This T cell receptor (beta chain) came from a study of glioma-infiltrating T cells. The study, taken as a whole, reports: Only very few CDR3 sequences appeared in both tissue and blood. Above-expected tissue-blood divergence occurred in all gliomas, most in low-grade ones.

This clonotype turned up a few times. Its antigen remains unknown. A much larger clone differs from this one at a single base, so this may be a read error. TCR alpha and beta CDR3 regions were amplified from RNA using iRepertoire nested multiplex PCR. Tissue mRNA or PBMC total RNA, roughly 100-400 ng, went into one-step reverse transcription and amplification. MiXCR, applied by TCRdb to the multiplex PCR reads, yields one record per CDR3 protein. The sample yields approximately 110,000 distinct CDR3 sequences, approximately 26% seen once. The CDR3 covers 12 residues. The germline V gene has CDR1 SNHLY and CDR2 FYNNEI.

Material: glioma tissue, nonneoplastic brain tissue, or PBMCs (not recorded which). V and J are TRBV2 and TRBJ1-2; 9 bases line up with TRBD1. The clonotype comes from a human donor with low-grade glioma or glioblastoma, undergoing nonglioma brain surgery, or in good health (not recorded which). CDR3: CAGSGDRDGYTF. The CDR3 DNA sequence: TGTGCCGGCAGTGGGGACAGGGATGGCTACACCTTC.